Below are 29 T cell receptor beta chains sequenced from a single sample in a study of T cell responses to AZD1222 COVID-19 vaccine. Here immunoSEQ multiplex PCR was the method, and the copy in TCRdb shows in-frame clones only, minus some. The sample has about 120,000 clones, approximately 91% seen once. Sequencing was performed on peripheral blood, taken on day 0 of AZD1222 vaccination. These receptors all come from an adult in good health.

CDR3 nucleotides: TGTGCCTGGAGTGTAGGCGGGGGCAATGAAAAACTGTTTTTT. Translated, it gives CAWSVGGGNEKLFF. The rearrangement links TRBV30 to TRBJ1-4, with D tentatively TRBD1 (6 bases). The CDR3 length is 14 residues. Germline assignment: CDR1 GTSNPN and CDR2 SVGIG (reference sequence). V was clipped by 0 bases and J by 5 bases, with 10 bases between them.

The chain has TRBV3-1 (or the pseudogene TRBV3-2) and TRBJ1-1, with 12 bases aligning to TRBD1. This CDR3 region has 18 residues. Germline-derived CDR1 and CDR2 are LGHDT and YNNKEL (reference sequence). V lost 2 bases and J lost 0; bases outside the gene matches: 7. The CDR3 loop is CASSQWDRGPGMNTEAFF. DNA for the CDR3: TGTGCCAGCAGCCAATGGGACAGGGGGCCCGGCATGAACACTGAAGCTTTCTTT.

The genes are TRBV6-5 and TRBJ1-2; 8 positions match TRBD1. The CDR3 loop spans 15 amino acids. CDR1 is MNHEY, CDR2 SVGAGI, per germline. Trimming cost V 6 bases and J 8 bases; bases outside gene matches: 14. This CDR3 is CASSRGQGKLRGYTF. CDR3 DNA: TGTGCCAGCAGCCGCGGACAGGGTAAGTTAAGGGGCTACACCTTC.

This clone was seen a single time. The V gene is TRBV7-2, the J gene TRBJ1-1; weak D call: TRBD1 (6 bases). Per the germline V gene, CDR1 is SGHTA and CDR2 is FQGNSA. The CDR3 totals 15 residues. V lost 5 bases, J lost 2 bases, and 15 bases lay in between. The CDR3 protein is CASSRMGGGNTEAFF. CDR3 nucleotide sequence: TGTGCCAGCAGCCGCATGGGGGGCGGAAACACTGAAGCTTTCTTT.

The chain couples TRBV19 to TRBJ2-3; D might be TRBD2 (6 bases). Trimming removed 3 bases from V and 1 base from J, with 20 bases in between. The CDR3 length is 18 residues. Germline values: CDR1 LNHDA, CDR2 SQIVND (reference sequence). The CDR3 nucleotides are TGTGCCAGTAGTATTGGGCCACACAGGACGGGGGGCACAGATACGCAGTATTTT. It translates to CASSIGPHRTGGTDTQYF.

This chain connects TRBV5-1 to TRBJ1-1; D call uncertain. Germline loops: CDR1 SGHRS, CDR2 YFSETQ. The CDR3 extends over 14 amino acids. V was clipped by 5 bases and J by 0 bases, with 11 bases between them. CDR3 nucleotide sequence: TGCGCCAGCAGTAACGGTTACCTGAACACTGAAGCTTTCTTT. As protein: CASSNGYLNTEAFF.

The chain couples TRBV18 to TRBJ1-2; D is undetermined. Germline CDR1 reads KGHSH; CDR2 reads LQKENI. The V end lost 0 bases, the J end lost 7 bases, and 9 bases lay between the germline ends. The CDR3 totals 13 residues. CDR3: CASSPPQEGGYTF. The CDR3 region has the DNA TGTGCCAGCTCACCACCTCAGGAGGGTGGCTACACCTTC.

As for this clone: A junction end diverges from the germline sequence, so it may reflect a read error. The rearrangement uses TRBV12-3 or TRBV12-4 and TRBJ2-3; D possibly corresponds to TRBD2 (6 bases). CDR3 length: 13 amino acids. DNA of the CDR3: TGTGCCAGCAGTGTAGCGGAGACAGATACGCAGTATTTT. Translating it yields CASSVAETDTQYF.

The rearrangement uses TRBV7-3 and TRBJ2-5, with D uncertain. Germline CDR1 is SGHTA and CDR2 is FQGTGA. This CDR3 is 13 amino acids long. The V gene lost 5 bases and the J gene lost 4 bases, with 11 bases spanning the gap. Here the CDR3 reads CASSPGLGETQYF. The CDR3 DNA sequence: TGTGCCAGCAGCCCTGGGTTAGGAGAGACCCAGTACTTC.

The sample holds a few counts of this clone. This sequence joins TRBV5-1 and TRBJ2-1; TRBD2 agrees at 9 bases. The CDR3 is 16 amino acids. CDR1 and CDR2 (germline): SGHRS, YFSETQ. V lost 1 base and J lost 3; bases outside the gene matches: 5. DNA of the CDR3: TGCGCCAGCAGCTTGCGCGCTAGCGGGGTCTACAATGAGCAGTTCTTC. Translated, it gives CASSLRASGVYNEQFF.

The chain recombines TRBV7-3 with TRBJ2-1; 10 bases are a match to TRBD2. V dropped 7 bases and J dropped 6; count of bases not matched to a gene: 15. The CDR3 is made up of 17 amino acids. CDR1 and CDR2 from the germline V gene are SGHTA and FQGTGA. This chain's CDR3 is CASTPSTGTSDINEQFF. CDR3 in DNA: TGTGCCAGCACCCCCTCTACCGGGACTAGCGACATCAATGAGCAGTTCTTC.

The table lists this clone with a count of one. The CDR3 DNA sequence: TGTGCCAGTGGGCGTATCTATGGCTACACCTTC. It yields the protein CASGRIYGYTF. The chain is built from TRBV19 and TRBJ1-2; D not certain. CDR1 is LNHDA and CDR2 is SQIVND in the germline V gene (reference sequence). The CDR3 contains 11 residues. Deletions cut 8 bases from V and 4 bases from J, with 8 bases between.

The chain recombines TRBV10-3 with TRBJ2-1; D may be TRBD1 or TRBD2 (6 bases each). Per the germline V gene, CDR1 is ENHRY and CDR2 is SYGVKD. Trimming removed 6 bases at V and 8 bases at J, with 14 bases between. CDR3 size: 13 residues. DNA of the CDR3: TGTGCCATCAGCCCCGAGGGGGGCTATGAGCAGTTCTTC. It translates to CAISPEGGYEQFF.

CDR3 nucleotide sequence: TGTGCCAGCAGTTACCGGGAGGAATCACCCCTCCACTTT. This gives the protein CASSYREESPLHF. V usage is TRBV6-2 or TRBV6-3 and J usage is TRBJ1-6; D uncertain. The V gene's germline CDR1 is MNHEY and CDR2 SVGEGT. V lost 2 bases, J lost 10 bases, and 9 bases lay in between. The CDR3 spans 13 residues.

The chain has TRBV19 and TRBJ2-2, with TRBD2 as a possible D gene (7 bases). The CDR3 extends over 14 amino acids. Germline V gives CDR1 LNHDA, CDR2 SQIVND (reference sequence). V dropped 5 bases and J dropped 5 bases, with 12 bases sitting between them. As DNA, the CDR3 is TGTGCCAGTAGTCTAGGGGGAGGGACCGGGGAGCTGTTTTTT. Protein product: CASSLGGGTGELFF. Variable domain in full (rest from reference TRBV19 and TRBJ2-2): DGGITQSPKYLFRKEGQNVTLSCEQNLNHDAMYWYRQDPGQGLRLIYYSQIVNDFQKGDIAEGYSVSREKKESFPLTVTSAQKNPTAFYLCASSLGGGTGELFFGEGSRLTVL.

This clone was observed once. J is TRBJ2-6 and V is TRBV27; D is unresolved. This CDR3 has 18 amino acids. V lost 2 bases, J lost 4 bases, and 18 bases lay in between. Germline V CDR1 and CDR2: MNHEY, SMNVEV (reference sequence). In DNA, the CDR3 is TGTGCCAGCAGTTTAATACCGCAGGCCCAGTCCGGGGCCAACGTCCTGACTTTC. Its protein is CASSLIPQAQSGANVLTF.

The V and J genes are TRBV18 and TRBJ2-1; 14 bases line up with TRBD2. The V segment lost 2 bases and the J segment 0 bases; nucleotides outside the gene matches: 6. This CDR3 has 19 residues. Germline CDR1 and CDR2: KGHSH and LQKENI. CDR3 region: CASSPSGLAGVGSYNEQFF. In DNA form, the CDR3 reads TGTGCCAGCTCACCATCGGGACTAGCGGGAGTGGGCTCCTACAATGAGCAGTTCTTC.

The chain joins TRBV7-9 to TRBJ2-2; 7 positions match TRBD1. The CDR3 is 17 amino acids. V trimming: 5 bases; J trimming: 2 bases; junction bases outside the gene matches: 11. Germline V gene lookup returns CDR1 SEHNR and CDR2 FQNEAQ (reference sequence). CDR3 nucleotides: TGTGCCAGCAGCGAGGACACCGGGACAGTTAACACCGGGGAGCTGTTTTTT. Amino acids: CASSEDTGTVNTGELFF.

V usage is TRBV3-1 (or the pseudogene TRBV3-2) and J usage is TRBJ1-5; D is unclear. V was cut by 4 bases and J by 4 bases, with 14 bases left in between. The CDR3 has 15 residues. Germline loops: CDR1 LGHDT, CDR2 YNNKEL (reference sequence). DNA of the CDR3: TGTGCCAGCAGCCCCAGTAGTGGTCCAAATCAGCCCCAGCATTTT. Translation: CASSPSSGPNQPQHF.

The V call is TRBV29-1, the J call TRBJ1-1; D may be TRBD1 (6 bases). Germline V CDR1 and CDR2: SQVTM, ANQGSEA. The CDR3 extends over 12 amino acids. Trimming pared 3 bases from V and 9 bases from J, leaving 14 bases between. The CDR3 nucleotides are TGCAGCGTTGACGGAGGGGGTCGAAAAGCTTTCTTT. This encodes CSVDGGGRKAFF.

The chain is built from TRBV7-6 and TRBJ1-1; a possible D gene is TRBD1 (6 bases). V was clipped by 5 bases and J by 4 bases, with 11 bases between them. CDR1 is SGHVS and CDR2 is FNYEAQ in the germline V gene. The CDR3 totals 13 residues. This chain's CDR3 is CASSATGFTEAFF. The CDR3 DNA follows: TGTGCCAGCAGCGCGACAGGATTCACTGAAGCTTTCTTT. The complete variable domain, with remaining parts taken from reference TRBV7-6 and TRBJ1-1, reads GAGVSQSPRYKVTKRGQDVALRCDPISGHVSLYWYRQALGQGPEFLTYFNYEAQQDKSGLPNDRFSAERPEGSISTLTIQRTEQRDSAMYRCASSATGFTEAFFGQGTRLTVV.

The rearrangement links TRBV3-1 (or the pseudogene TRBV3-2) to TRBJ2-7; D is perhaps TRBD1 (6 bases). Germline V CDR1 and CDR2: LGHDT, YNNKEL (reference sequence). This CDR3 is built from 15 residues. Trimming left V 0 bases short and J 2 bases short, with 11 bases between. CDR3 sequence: CASSQDPTGPYEQYF. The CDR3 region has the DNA TGTGCCAGCAGCCAAGATCCGACAGGACCCTACGAGCAGTACTTC.

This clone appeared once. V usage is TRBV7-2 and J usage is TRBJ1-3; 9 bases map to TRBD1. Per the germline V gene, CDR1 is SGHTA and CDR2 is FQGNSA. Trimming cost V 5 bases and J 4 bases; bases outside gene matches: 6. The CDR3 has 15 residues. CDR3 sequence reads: CASSRGTGTGNTIYF. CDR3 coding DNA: TGTGCCAGCAGCCGCGGGACAGGGACAGGAAACACCATATATTTT.

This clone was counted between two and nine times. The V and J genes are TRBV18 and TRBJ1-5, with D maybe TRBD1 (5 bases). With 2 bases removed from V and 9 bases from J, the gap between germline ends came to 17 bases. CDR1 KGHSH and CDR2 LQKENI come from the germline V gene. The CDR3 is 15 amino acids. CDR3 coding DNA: TGTGCCAGCTCACCAGAGGGGTCGGCGGGTCCGCCCCAGCATTTT. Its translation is CASSPEGSAGPPQHF.

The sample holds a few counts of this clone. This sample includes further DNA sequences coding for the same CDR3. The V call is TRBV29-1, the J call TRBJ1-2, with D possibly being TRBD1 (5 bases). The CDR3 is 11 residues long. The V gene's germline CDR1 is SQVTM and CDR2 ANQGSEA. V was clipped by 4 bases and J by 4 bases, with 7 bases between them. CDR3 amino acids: CSVGGAYGYTF. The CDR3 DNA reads TGCAGCGTTGGAGGGGCCTATGGCTACACCTTC.

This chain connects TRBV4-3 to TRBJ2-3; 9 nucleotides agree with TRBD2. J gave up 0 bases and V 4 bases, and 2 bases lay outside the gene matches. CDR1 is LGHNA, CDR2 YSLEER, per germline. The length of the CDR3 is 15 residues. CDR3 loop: CASSPSGRSTDTQYF. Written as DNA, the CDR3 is TGCGCCAGCAGCCCCAGCGGGAGGAGCACAGATACGCAGTATTTT.

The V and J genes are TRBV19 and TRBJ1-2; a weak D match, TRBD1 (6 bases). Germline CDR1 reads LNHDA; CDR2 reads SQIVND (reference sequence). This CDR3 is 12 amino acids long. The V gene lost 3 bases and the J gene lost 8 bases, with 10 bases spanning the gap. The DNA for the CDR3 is TGTGCCAGTAGTATCCAGGGGTACGGCTACACCTTC. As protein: CASSIQGYGYTF.

The CDR3 loop reads CASSQLGGTEAFF. The DNA of the CDR3 is TGTGCCAGCAGTCAACTCGGGGGCACTGAAGCTTTCTTT. The chain has TRBV12-3 or TRBV12-4 and TRBJ1-1, with a possible D match to TRBD1 (5 bases). The CDR3 length is 13 residues. Trimming cost V 5 bases and J 4 bases, with 11 bases left between them.

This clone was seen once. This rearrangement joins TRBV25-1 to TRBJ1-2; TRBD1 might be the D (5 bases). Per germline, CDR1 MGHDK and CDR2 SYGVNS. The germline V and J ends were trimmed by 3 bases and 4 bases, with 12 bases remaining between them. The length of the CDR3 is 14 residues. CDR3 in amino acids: CASSDPQGRYGYTF. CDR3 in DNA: TGTGCCAGCAGTGATCCGCAGGGCCGCTATGGCTACACCTTC.